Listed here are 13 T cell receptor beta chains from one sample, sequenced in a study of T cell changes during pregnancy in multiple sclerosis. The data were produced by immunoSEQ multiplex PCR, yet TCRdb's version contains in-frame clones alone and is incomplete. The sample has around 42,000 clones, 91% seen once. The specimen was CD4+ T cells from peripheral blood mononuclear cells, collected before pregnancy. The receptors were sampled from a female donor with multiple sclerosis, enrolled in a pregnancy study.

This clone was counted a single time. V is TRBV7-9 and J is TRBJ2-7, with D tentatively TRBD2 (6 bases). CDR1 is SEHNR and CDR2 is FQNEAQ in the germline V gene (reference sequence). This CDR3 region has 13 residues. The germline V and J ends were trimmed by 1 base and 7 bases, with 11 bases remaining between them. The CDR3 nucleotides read TGTGCCAGCAGCTTAGGGGCGGGGTTAGAGCAGTACTTC. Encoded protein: CASSLGAGLEQYF.

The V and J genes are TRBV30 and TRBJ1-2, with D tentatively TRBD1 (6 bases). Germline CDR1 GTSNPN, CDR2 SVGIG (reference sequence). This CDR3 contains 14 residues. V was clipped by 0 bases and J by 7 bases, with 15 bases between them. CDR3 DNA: TGTGCCTGGAGTGTAGCGGCAGGGGCCTCTGGCTACACCTTC. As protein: CAWSVAAGASGYTF.

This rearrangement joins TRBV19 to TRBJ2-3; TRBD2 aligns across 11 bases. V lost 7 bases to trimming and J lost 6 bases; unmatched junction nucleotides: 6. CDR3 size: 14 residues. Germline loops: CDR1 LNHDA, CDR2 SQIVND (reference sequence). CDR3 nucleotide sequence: TGTGCCAGTACCTCTAGCGGGGGGCCTGATACGCAGTATTTT. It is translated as CASTSSGGPDTQYF.

Here the CDR3 reads CASSVTGGVTEAFF. Here the CDR3 DNA reads TGTGCCAGCAGTGTAACAGGGGGCGTCACTGAAGCTTTCTTT. This chain uses TRBV6-6 with TRBJ1-1, with 9 bases matching TRBD1. CDR3 length equals 14 residues. Per the germline V gene, CDR1 is MNHNY and CDR2 is SVGAGI (reference sequence). The V gene end was trimmed by 5 bases and the J gene end by 4 bases; junction bases not matched to a gene: 5.

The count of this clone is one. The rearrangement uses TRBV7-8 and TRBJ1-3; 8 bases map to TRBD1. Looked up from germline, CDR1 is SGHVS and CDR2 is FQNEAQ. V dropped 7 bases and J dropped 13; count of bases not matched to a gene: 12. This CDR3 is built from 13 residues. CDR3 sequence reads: CASTRLETGVIYF. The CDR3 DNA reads TGTGCCAGCACCAGACTGGAGACAGGGGTAATATATTTT.

CDR3 DNA sequence: TGTGCCAGCAGCTTAAATTTCCGAGGTGAGCAGTTCTTC. Translating gives CASSLNFRGEQFF. This rearrangement joins TRBV7-3 to TRBJ2-1; D remains unclear. CDR1 is SGHTA and CDR2 is FQGTGA in the germline V gene. This CDR3 region has 13 residues. Trimming shortened V by 1 base and J by 9 bases, and 10 bases separated the two germline ends.

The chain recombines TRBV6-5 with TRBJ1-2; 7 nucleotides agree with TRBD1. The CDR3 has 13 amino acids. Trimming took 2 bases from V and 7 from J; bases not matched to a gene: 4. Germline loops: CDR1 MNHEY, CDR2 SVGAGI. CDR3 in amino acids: CASSYSQGVGYTF. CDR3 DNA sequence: TGTGCCAGCAGTTACAGCCAGGGGGTTGGCTACACCTTC.

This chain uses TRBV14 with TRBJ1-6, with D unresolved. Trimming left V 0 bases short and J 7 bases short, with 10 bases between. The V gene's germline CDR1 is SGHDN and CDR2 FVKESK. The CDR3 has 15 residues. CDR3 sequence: CASSQDMTPNSPLHF. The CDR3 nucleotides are TGTGCCAGCAGCCAAGATATGACACCAAATTCACCCCTCCACTTT.

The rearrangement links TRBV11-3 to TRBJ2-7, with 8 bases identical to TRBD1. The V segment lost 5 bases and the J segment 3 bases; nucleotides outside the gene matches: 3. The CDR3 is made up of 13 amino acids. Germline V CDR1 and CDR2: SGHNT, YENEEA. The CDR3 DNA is TGTGCCAGCAGCCTAACAGGGGGCTACGAGCAGTACTTC. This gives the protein CASSLTGGYEQYF.

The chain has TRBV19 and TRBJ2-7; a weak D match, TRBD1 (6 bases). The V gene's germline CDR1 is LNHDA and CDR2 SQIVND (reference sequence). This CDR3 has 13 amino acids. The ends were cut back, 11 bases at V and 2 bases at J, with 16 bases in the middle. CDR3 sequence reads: CAGRQATTYEQYF. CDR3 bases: TGTGCCGGGCGACAGGCCACCACCTACGAGCAGTACTTC.

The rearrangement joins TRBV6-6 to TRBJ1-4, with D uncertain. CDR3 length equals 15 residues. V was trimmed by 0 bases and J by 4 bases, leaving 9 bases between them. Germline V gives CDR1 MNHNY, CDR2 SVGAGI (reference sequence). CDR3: CASSYSGVGNEKLFF. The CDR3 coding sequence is TGTGCCAGCAGTTACTCGGGAGTAGGTAATGAAAAACTGTTTTTT.

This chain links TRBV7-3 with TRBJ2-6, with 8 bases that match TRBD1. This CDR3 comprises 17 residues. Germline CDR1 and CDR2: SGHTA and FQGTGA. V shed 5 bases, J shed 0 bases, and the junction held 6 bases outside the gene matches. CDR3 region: CASSRTGTDSGANVLTF. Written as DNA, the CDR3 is TGTGCCAGCAGCCGGACAGGGACCGACTCTGGGGCCAACGTCCTGACTTTC.

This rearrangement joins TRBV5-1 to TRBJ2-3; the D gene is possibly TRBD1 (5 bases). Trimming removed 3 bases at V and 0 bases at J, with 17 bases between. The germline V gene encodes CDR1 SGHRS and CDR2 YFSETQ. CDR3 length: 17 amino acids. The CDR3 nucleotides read TGCGCCAGCAGCTCAAACTCAGGGTTTCTTAGCACAGATACGCAGTATTTT. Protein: CASSSNSGFLSTDTQYF.